Reported below is one T cell receptor (beta chain). Its antigen is unidentified. The CDR3 runs to 13 residues. Germline CDR1 is SNHLY and CDR2 is FYNNEI. V lost 5 bases to trimming and J lost 6 bases; unmatched junction nucleotides: 4. The data are from a study of a mutant IDH1 vaccine in newly diagnosed glioma. The sample's time point: week 47, end of study. The vaccine gave 300 ug of a 20-mer mutant IDH1 peptide subcutaneously per dose. Each patient was administered eight vaccinations, scheduled in weeks 1, 3, 5, 7, 11, 15, 19 and 23. TCRdb's copy holds only in-frame clones and misses some; the assay was immunoSEQ multiplex PCR. The sample records some 60,000 clones, roughly four fifths being singletons. Study-level points and caveats: Immune responses induced by the vaccine were seen in over 80% of patients, spanning multiple MHC alleles.

This rearrangement joins TRBV2 to TRBJ2-1; TRBD1 agrees at 7 bases. This specimen consisted of PBMCs, obtained from a glioma patient whose treatment included an IDH1 peptide vaccine. The sequence was obtained from a man aged 25 to 40 with glioma. DNA for the CDR3: TGTGCCAGCAGTATTACAGGGGCCAATGAGCAGTTCTTC. Its translation: CASSITGANEQFF.